Each of the 27 T cell receptor beta chains below was sequenced from the same sample in a study of tissue T cells after allogeneic stem cell transplantation. Only in-frame clones appear in the TCRdb table, and some are missing; sequencing was by immunoSEQ multiplex PCR. The sample contains about 26,000 clones, roughly nine tenths of which appear only once. Specimen: blood, collected before transplantation. These receptors all come from a male donor at least 60 years old who later had graft-versus-host disease after an allogeneic stem cell transplant.

This clone was counted between two and nine times. This chain uses TRBV30 with TRBJ1-1; 7 bases line up with TRBD1. The V gene end was trimmed by 4 bases and the J gene end by 2 bases; junction bases not matched to a gene: 4. The CDR3 covers 13 residues. From germline, CDR1 is GTSNPN and CDR2 SVGIG (reference sequence). CDR3 in DNA: TGTGCCTGGACCAGGGGGAGAAACACTGAAGCTTTCTTT. Translation: CAWTRGRNTEAFF.

The chain recombines TRBV4-2 with TRBJ2-5, with TRBD1 matching over 9 bases. The CDR3 runs 14 residues. The ends lost 4 bases at V and 4 bases at J; junction bases unmatched: 4. The germline CDR1 and CDR2 sequences are LGHNA and YNFKEQ. CDR3: CASSLGQGRETQYF. The DNA for the CDR3 is TGTGCCAGCAGCCTAGGACAGGGGCGAGAGACCCAGTACTTC.

The chain is built from TRBV18 and TRBJ1-1; unclear D gene. CDR3 length: 14 amino acids. Trimming took off 1 base at V and 3 bases at J, with 9 bases between the two ends. From germline, CDR1 is KGHSH and CDR2 LQKENI. The chain's CDR3 is CASSPQNRDTEAFF. In DNA form, the CDR3 reads TGTGCCAGCTCACCACAGAATAGGGACACTGAAGCTTTCTTT. The variable domain in full, completed from reference TRBV18 and TRBJ1-1, reads NAGVMQNPRHLVRRRGQEARLRCSPMKGHSHVYWYRQLPEEGLKFMVYLQKENIIDESGMPKERFSAEFPKEGPSILRIQQVVRGDSAAYFCASSPQNRDTEAFFGQGTRLTVV.

This clone was recorded once. The V and J genes are TRBV6-4 and TRBJ1-1; D not resolved. In germline, CDR1 is MRHNA, CDR2 SNTAGT. The CDR3 contains 14 residues. V was pared by 4 bases and J by 1 base, with 10 bases between. The CDR3 DNA reads as TGTGCCAGCAGTGTCTTCGAGGGGAACACTGAAGCTTTCTTT. Protein sequence: CASSVFEGNTEAFF.

The gene calls are TRBV12-3 or TRBV12-4 and TRBJ2-7; possibly TRBD1 or TRBD2 for D (5 bases each). The CDR3 has 13 amino acids. Trimming pared 3 bases from V and 5 bases from J, leaving 11 bases between. The CDR3 is CASSLGVTNEQYF. DNA of the CDR3: TGTGCCAGCAGTTTGGGGGTTACCAACGAGCAGTACTTC.

The chain uses TRBV3-1 (or the pseudogene TRBV3-2) and TRBJ2-5; no clear D. CDR3 length: 12 residues. Per germline, CDR1 LGHDT and CDR2 YNNKEL (reference sequence). Trimming pared 3 bases from V and 2 bases from J, leaving 4 bases between. CDR3 in DNA: TGTGCCAGCAGCCAGATACAAGAGACCCAGTACTTC. Protein product: CASSQIQETQYF.

The rearrangement links TRBV4-1 to TRBJ2-5; no definite D call. Germline lookup yields CDR1 MGHRA and CDR2 YSYEKL. V lost 0 bases and J lost 7, with 9 bases in between. The CDR3 is made up of 13 amino acids. The CDR3 coding sequence is TGCGCCAGCAGCCAAGATCCCGTCGGGACCCAGTACTTC. Its protein is CASSQDPVGTQYF.

J is TRBJ1-2 and V is TRBV6-2 or TRBV6-3; D is ambiguous. V lost 5 bases and J 5 bases, leaving 12 bases between the germline ends. Germline values: CDR1 MNHEY, CDR2 SVGEGT. CDR3 length equals 13 residues. CDR3 sequence (DNA): TGTGCCAGCAGTCCGAACGAACGTTATGGCTACACCTTC. This gives the protein CASSPNERYGYTF.

This clone was observed a few times. DNA of the CDR3: TGTGCCAGCAGTTACTCGGAGGAGGTGCGTGACTGGCTGTTTTTT. It is translated as CASSYSEEVRDWLFF. This chain links TRBV6-5 with TRBJ1-4; D is uncertain. The V end was cut by 0 bases, the J end by 14 bases, with 19 bases between. CDR1 and CDR2 from the germline V gene are MNHEY and SVGAGI. The CDR3 runs to 15 residues.

The rearrangement joins TRBV19 to TRBJ2-5, with no clear D. The CDR3 consists of 12 residues. Trimming removed 3 bases from V and 2 bases from J, with 4 bases in between. The germline V gene encodes CDR1 LNHDA and CDR2 SQIVND (reference sequence). Here the CDR3 DNA reads TGTGCCAGTAGTATGGAGCAAGAGACCCAGTACTTC. Translated, it gives CASSMEQETQYF.

The chain recombines TRBV7-2 with TRBJ2-3; no clear D. The CDR3 has 14 amino acids. CDR1 is SGHTA and CDR2 is FQGNSA in the germline V gene. The ends were cut back, 2 bases at V and 2 bases at J, with 8 bases in the middle. This chain's CDR3 is CASSLSSATDTQYF. In DNA, the CDR3 is TGTGCCAGCAGCTTAAGCAGCGCCACAGATACGCAGTATTTT.

The sample holds one count of this clone. V usage is TRBV2 and J usage is TRBJ2-1; D is undetermined. Trimming took 8 bases from V and 10 from J, leaving 12 bases between them. CDR1 SNHLY and CDR2 FYNNEI come from the germline V gene. The CDR3 runs to 11 residues. The CDR3 region has the DNA TGTGCCAGCCGAGGCTTCGGGGAGCAGTTCTTC. Its protein is CASRGFGEQFF.

This clone is a singleton in its sample. The rearrangement links TRBV3-1 (or the pseudogene TRBV3-2) to TRBJ2-7; D gene unclear. Per the germline V gene, CDR1 is LGHDT and CDR2 is YNNKEL (reference sequence). The CDR3 loop spans 12 amino acids. Trimming took off 1 base at V and 0 bases at J, with 1 base between the two ends. For the CDR3, the DNA is TGTGCCAGCAGCCAAGTCTCCTACGAGCAGTACTTC. Translation: CASSQVSYEQYF.

The gene calls are TRBV4-1 and TRBJ2-3, with D possibly TRBD2 on 7 matching bases. V was pared by 2 bases and J by 1 base, with 19 bases between. The V gene's germline CDR1 is MGHRA and CDR2 YSYEKL. This CDR3 is built from 18 residues. The DNA for the CDR3 is TGCGCCAGCAGCCAATCCTTTAGGGGGGGCCTCCGCACAGATACGCAGTATTTT. Residues: CASSQSFRGGLRTDTQYF.

V usage is TRBV6-7 and J usage is TRBJ1-1; D unclear. TRBV6-7 is an ORF, and what it does is uncertain. V was clipped by 0 bases and J by 2 bases, with 13 bases between them. The CDR3 is 16 residues long. The CDR3 sequence is CASSYSGTRHNTEAFF. The DNA of the CDR3 is TGTGCCAGCAGTTACTCGGGCACCCGACATAACACTGAAGCTTTCTTT.

This clone was recorded a few times. V and J are TRBV2 and TRBJ1-3, with a tentative D call TRBD1 (5 bases). Germline CDR1 reads SNHLY; CDR2 reads FYNNEI. V lost 0 bases and J 3 bases, leaving 12 bases between the germline ends. The length of the CDR3 is 16 residues. This CDR3 reads CASSEALYGGGNTIYF. In DNA, the CDR3 is TGTGCCAGCAGTGAAGCGCTTTATGGGGGTGGAAACACCATATATTTT.

This chain connects TRBV3-1 (or the pseudogene TRBV3-2) to TRBJ2-7; possibly TRBD2 for D (6 bases). V dropped 1 base and J dropped 2 bases, with 12 bases sitting between them. The CDR3 has 15 amino acids. Germline lookup yields CDR1 LGHDT and CDR2 YNNKEL (reference sequence). The CDR3 reads CASSQVFGGPYEQYF. CDR3 DNA: TGTGCCAGCAGCCAAGTCTTCGGGGGTCCCTACGAGCAGTACTTC.

The chain's CDR3 is CASSFRTAGLDYGYTF. In DNA form, the CDR3 reads TGCGCCAGCAGCTTTAGGACAGCGGGGTTGGACTATGGCTACACCTTC. The genes are TRBV5-1 and TRBJ1-2, with D maybe TRBD1 (6 bases). Germline CDR1 reads SGHRS; CDR2 reads YFSETQ. The V gene lost 2 bases and the J gene lost 3 bases, with 17 bases spanning the gap. The CDR3 spans 16 residues.

The chain couples TRBV4-1 to TRBJ1-3; D is uncertain. The CDR3 contains 15 residues. Germline values: CDR1 MGHRA, CDR2 YSYEKL. The V end was cut by 1 base, the J end by 0 bases, with 7 bases between. In DNA, the CDR3 is TGCGCCAGCAGCCAAGGACGGAGCTCTGGAAACACCATATATTTT. Protein product: CASSQGRSSGNTIYF.

The CDR3 region has the DNA TGCGCCAGCAGCCAGGTGGGACAGGGGAGCACAGATACGCAGTATTTT. This gives the protein CASSQVGQGSTDTQYF. The rearrangement links TRBV4-1 to TRBJ2-3; 10 nucleotides align to TRBD1. Germline lookup yields CDR1 MGHRA and CDR2 YSYEKL. The CDR3 runs to 16 residues. V was clipped by 3 bases and J by 0 bases; unmatched bases: 3.

This chain joins TRBV4-1 and TRBJ2-2, with a possible D match to TRBD2 (5 bases). The V gene lost 0 bases and the J gene lost 6 bases, with 17 bases spanning the gap. CDR1 and CDR2 from the germline V gene are MGHRA and YSYEKL. The CDR3 runs to 17 residues. In DNA, the CDR3 is TGCGCCAGCAGCCAAGATCCGGGGTTAAGGATGGCCGGGGAGCTGTTTTTT. This sequence encodes CASSQDPGLRMAGELFF.

This rearrangement joins TRBV6-5 to TRBJ2-7; D is undetermined. V was pared by 6 bases and J by 3 bases, with 6 bases between. The CDR3 totals 11 residues. Germline CDR1 MNHEY, CDR2 SVGAGI. CDR3 nucleotides: TGTGCCAGCAGGCTAAACTACGAGCAGTACTTC. Residues: CASRLNYEQYF.

The count of this clone is one. V usage is TRBV6-6 and J usage is TRBJ2-1; 9 bases are shared with TRBD2. There are 15 residues in the CDR3. After removal of 5 bases from V and 3 bases from J, the junction contained 5 bases not matched to a gene. CDR1 and CDR2 (germline): MNHNY, SVGAGI (reference sequence). This CDR3 reads CASSPGLAGYNEQFF. In nucleotides, the CDR3 is TGTGCCAGCAGTCCGGGACTAGCAGGCTACAATGAGCAGTTCTTC.

This clone is judged medium-sized. The DNA of the CDR3 is TGTGCCAGCAGTCCCACAGGGAGTTCCATGAACACTGAAGCTTTCTTT. It specifies CASSPTGSSMNTEAFF. The chain couples TRBV6-2 or TRBV6-3 to TRBJ1-1; perhaps TRBD1 as D (6 bases). The germline V gene has CDR1 MNHEY and CDR2 SVGEGT. V was pared by 5 bases and J by 0 bases, with 16 bases between. The CDR3 length is 16 residues.

The chain employs TRBV5-1 and TRBJ1-4; weak D call: TRBD1 (6 bases). This CDR3 has 16 amino acids. Germline CDR1 is SGHRS and CDR2 is YFSETQ. V shed 1 base and J shed 0 bases, with 10 bases lying between them. CDR3 loop: CASSLKSGATNEKLFF. The CDR3 nucleotides read TGCGCCAGCAGCTTGAAATCAGGGGCAACTAATGAAAAACTGTTTTTT.

The CDR3 coding sequence is TGTGCCAGCAGCCCCAGAAGAACAGGGGGCGCGTTGGGAAACACCATATATTTT. It translates to CASSPRRTGGALGNTIYF. The V call is TRBV9, the J call TRBJ1-3; 9 bases are a match to TRBD1. V shed 4 bases, J shed 4 bases, and the junction held 15 bases outside the gene matches. This CDR3 spans 18 amino acids. Germline CDR1 reads SGDLS; CDR2 reads YYNGEE.

This clone showed up just once. This chain links TRBV30 with TRBJ2-1; possibly TRBD1 for D (6 bases). The CDR3 spans 13 residues. Germline loops: CDR1 GTSNPN, CDR2 SVGIG (reference sequence). Trimming took 3 bases from V and 12 from J, leaving 18 bases between them. In DNA form, the CDR3 reads TGTGCCTGGAGCCCGAACCTACAGGGTAGGCAGTTCTTC. This encodes CAWSPNLQGRQFF.